Listed below are T cell receptor beta chains from one sample, sequenced in a study of T cells in Graves' hyperthyroidism and ophthalmopathy. TCRdb used MiXCR to reprocess the multiplex PCR reads, holding one entry per CDR3 protein. The sample records a few hundred thousand distinct CDR3 sequences, roughly 14% being singletons. Sequenced input: blood. The receptor set was obtained from a woman aged 18-35 years with Graves' hyperthyroidism that later progressed to Graves' ophthalmopathy. Both conserved end residues are part of each CDR3. Each record gives: CDR3 DNA, CDR3 protein, clone size, V gene, D gene, J gene. The D gene is left open where the match is weak. Rows give clone size only sometimes, using once, few, many, or a class for an expanded clone.

TGTGCCAGCAGTTTACTAGCGGGAGGTTCCCCCTACGAGCAGTACTTC,CASSLLAGGSPYEQYF,many,TRBV27,TRBD2,TRBJ2-7
TGTGCCAGCAGCGCGGGGACTAGCTCTAGCACAGATACGCAGTATTTT,CASSAGTSSSTDTQYF,few,TRBV9,TRBD2,TRBJ2-3
TGTGCCAGCAGTAGCAAGACAGGGGCGATAAGTTCACCCCTCCACTTT,CASSSKTGAISSPLHF,many,TRBV27,TRBD1,TRBJ1-6
TGTGCCAGCAGCTCCGACTCATACACAGATACGCAGTATTTT,CASSSDSYTDTQYF,many,TRBV2,NA,TRBJ2-3
TGTGCCACAACTCCTCCGGGACTTTGGGGGGAGCTGTTTTTT,CATTPPGLWGELFF,few,TRBV19,NA,TRBJ2-2
TGTGCCAGCAGCCAAGACACCGGGACAGCCTCTGGGGCCAACGTCCTGACTTTC,CASSQDTGTASGANVLTF,few,TRBV3-1,TRBD1,TRBJ2-6
TGTGCCAGCAGTTTCCTCCCCCGGGAGTCTCCTTGGGAGCAGTACTTC,CASSFLPRESPWEQYF,many,TRBV27,NA,TRBJ2-7
TGTGCCAGCAGTTCCGTGACTAGCTCCTACGAGCAGTACTTC,CASSSVTSSYEQYF,NA,TRBV27,NA,TRBJ2-7
TGTGCCACCAGCAGAGACCCAGGTCTTAGCACAGATACGCAGTATTTT,CATSRDPGLSTDTQYF,NA,TRBV15,NA,TRBJ2-3
TGTGCCAGCAGAGGACAGGGGGCTACATACTATGGCTACACCTTC,CASRGQGATYYGYTF,many,TRBV2,TRBD1,TRBJ1-2
TGTGCCAGCAGTTTCGGACTAGCGGGAAGTTACGAGCAGTACTTC,CASSFGLAGSYEQYF,many,TRBV7-2,TRBD2,TRBJ2-7
TGCAGTGCTAGCGGGACTAGGGGGCACGAGCAGTACTTC,CSASGTRGHEQYF,many,TRBV20-1,NA,TRBJ2-7
TGCGCCAGCAGCCAAGGGACTAGCGGGAGGGGGGCGAACACCGGGGAGCTGTTTTTT,CASSQGTSGRGANTGELFF,few,TRBV4-1,TRBD2,TRBJ2-2
TGTGCCACACCGACGCCTACTCTCGAGACCCAGTACTTC,CATPTPTLETQYF,many,TRBV6-1,NA,TRBJ2-5
TGTGCCAGCAGGGAAGGGTTACGGGACATTCAGTACTTC,CASREGLRDIQYF,few,TRBV6-1,NA,TRBJ2-4
TGTGCCAGCAGTTTCCCTTTACAGGGGGCCAAAAACATTCAGTACTTC,CASSFPLQGAKNIQYF,many,TRBV28,TRBD1,TRBJ2-4
TGTGCCAGCAGTGGAAGAGAGACCCAGTACTTC,CASSGRETQYF,NA,TRBV6-2/TRBV6-3,NA,TRBJ2-5
TGTGCCACCAGTGAGGCTTCTGGGGCCAACGTCCTGACTTTC,CATSEASGANVLTF,NA,TRBV24-1,NA,TRBJ2-6
TGTGCCAGTAGCCCCGCGAGGGTTAACTTCTACGAGCAGTACTTC,CASSPARVNFYEQYF,NA,TRBV19,NA,TRBJ2-7
TGCAGTGCTAGGGACAGGGGCTTTGGGACTGAAGCTTTCTTT,CSARDRGFGTEAFF,many,TRBV20-1,TRBD1,TRBJ1-1
TGTGCCAGTACCGCCACAGGGGGTGGAGATACGCAGTATTTT,CASTATGGGDTQYF,NA,TRBV19,TRBD1,TRBJ2-3
TGTGCCACCAGTGAGGGGGGGTCGGGGGAGACCCAGTACTTC,CATSEGGSGETQYF,NA,TRBV24-1,TRBD2,TRBJ2-5
TGTGCCAGCAGTGAACCCTCTAGCGCTTTCGGGCAGTACTTC,CASSEPSSAFGQYF,few,TRBV2,NA,TRBJ2-7
TGTGCCAGCAGCCCCCCGGAGAACTATGGCTACACCTTC,CASSPPENYGYTF,many,TRBV28,NA,TRBJ1-2
TGCAGTGCTCAGCAAAGGGAGACCCAGTACTTC,CSAQQRETQYF,many,TRBV20-1,NA,TRBJ2-5
TGTGCCAGCAGGGGGGTAGCCCCCTACACAGATACGCAGTATTTT,CASRGVAPYTDTQYF,many,TRBV6-1,NA,TRBJ2-3
TGTGCCAGCAGCTCCTCTAGCGGCTCTAGGGCCAACGTCCTGACTTTC,CASSSSSGSRANVLTF,few,TRBV7-3,TRBD2,TRBJ2-6
TGCAGTGCTCTACGACAGGGGGGAGCCAAAAACATTCAGTACTTC,CSALRQGGAKNIQYF,NA,TRBV20-1,TRBD1,TRBJ2-4
TGTGCCAGCAGCCATCTCCCCGACAGACTAGAGACCCAGTACTTC,CASSHLPDRLETQYF,NA,TRBV11-2,NA,TRBJ2-5
TGCGCCAGCAGGCCGCAGGGTAGCGCGAACAATGAGCAGTTCTTC,CASRPQGSANNEQFF,many,TRBV5-1,NA,TRBJ2-1
TGCGCCAGCAGCCAAGGGGGACAGGGGGGTTCTCAGCCCCAGCATTTT,CASSQGGQGGSQPQHF,NA,TRBV4-1,TRBD1,TRBJ1-5
TGCAGCGTTGAGGTCGGCGGCTTCCACACAGATACGCAGTATTTT,CSVEVGGFHTDTQYF,many,TRBV29-1,NA,TRBJ2-3
TGTGCCAGCAGTTCCCGGACAGGGGGCATAAACAATGAGCAGTTCTTC,CASSSRTGGINNEQFF,many,TRBV6-2/TRBV6-3,TRBD1,TRBJ2-1
TGTGCCAGCAGTTTATCGAAGCCCCAGGGAGTAATGCCCCTCCACTTT,CASSLSKPQGVMPLHF,NA,TRBV27,NA,TRBJ1-6
TGTGCCAGCAGCCAGGACAGCCCCGATCAGCCCCAGCATTTT,CASSQDSPDQPQHF,many,TRBV28,NA,TRBJ1-5
TGTGCCAGCGGGCGGGCAGCGGAAGAGACCCAGTACTTC,CASGRAAEETQYF,many,TRBV3-1,NA,TRBJ2-5
TGTGCCAGCAGTTTAAAGCCCTACGAGCAGTACTTC,CASSLKPYEQYF,many,TRBV12-3/TRBV12-4,NA,TRBJ2-7
TGTGCCAGCAGTTCGACGGTGACCGATGAGCAGTTCTTC,CASSSTVTDEQFF,few,TRBV12-3/TRBV12-4,NA,TRBJ2-1
TGTGCCAGCAGTCTCAGGGATGGCACAGATACGCAGTATTTT,CASSLRDGTDTQYF,many,TRBV2,NA,TRBJ2-3
TGTGCCAGCAGCCCGTACCGGGACTTGGCGATCACAGATACGCAGTATTTT,CASSPYRDLAITDTQYF,NA,TRBV4-2,NA,TRBJ2-3